This record concerns one T cell receptor beta chain sequence. Using immunoSEQ multiplex PCR, the repertoire was profiled, and TCRdb retains in-frame clones only, with some absent. This table holds tens of thousands of clones, 90% to 95% found once. The source of the sample is a study of T cell changes during pregnancy in multiple sclerosis. Germline assignment: CDR1 MDHEN and CDR2 SYDVKM. This CDR3 is 14 amino acids long. Losses at the gene ends were 7 bases for V and 7 bases for J; bases not matched to a gene: 9. This clonotype originated in a female donor in good health, enrolled as a control in a pregnancy study. Specimen: peripheral blood, collected in the second trimester of pregnancy. The chain uses TRBV28 and TRBJ1-4; TRBD1 agrees at 7 bases. The CDR3 coding sequence is TGTGCCAGCACTAATAAGGGGGCTAGTGAAAAACTGTTTTTT. This sequence encodes CASTNKGASEKLFF.